The clone carrying this T cell receptor beta chain is judged medium-sized. Its antigen remains unknown. The CDR3 consists of 15 residues. V dropped 1 base and J dropped 5; count of bases not matched to a gene: 6. The germline gives CDR1 LNHNV, CDR2 YYDKDF (reference sequence). This record comes from a study of response to subunit inactivated influenza vaccine. Notes on the study in general: There was a suggestion from the authors that each seasonal influenza vaccination recruits few new T cells.

TCRdb used MiXCR to reprocess the RT-PCR reads, holding one entry per CDR3 protein. The sample consists of around 750,000 distinct CDR3 sequences, 20% to 25% of them appearing once. This clonotype was obtained from a man between 45 and 60 years old who received an inactivated influenza vaccine. The J gene is TRBJ2-7, the V gene TRBV15; 9 bases are shared with TRBD2. Sequencing was performed on PBMCs from blood, taken approximately 5 days after vaccination. The CDR3 here is CATSRGGLASDEQYF. As DNA, the CDR3 is TGTGCCACCAGCAGAGGGGGACTAGCTAGCGACGAGCAGTACTTC. The whole variable domain, remainder taken from reference TRBV15 and TRBJ2-7, is DAMVIQNPRYQVTQFGKPVTLSCSQTLNHNVMYWYQQKSSQAPKLLFHYYDKDFNNEADTPDNFQSRRPNTSFCFLDIRSPGLGDTAMYLCATSRGGLASDEQYFGPGTRLTVT.